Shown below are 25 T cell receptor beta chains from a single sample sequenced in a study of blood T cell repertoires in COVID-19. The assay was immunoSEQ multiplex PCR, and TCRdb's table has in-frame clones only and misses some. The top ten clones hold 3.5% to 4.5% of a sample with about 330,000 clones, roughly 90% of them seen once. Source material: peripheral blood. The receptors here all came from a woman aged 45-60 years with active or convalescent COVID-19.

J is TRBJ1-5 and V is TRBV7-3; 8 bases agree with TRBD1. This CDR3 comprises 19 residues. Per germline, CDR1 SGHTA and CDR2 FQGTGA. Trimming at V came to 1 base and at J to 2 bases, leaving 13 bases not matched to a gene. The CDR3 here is CASSLSSRGLENGNQPQHF. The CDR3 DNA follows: TGTGCCAGCAGCTTAAGCAGCAGGGGGCTCGAGAATGGCAATCAGCCCCAGCATTTT.

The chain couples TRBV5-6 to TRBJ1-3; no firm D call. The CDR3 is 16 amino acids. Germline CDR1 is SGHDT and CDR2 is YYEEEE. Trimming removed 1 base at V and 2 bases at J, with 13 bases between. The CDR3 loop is CASSLRAVQAGNTIYF. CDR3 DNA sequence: TGTGCCAGCAGCTTGCGTGCAGTGCAGGCTGGAAACACCATATATTTT.

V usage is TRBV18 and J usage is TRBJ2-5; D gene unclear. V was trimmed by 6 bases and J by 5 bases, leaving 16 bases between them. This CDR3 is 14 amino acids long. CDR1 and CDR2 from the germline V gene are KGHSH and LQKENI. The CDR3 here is CASSPNQPAETQYF. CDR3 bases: TGTGCCAGCTCGCCAAACCAACCAGCGGAGACCCAGTACTTC.

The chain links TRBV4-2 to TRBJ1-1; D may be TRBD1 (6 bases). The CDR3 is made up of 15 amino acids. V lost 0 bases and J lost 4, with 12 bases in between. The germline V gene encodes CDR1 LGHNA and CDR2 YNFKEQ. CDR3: CASSQDQGLGTEAFF. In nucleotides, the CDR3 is TGTGCCAGCAGCCAAGATCAGGGGCTGGGCACTGAAGCTTTCTTT.

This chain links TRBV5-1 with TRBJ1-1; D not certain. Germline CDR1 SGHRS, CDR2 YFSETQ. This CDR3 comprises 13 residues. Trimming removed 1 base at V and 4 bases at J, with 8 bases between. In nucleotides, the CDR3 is TGCGCCAGCAGCTTGTTTATCGGCACTGAAGCTTTCTTT. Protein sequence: CASSLFIGTEAFF.

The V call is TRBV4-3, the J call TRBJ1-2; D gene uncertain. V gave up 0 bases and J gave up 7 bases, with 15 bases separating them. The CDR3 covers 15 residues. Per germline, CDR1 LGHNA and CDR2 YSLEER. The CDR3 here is CASSQETGRLGGYTF. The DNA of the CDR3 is TGCGCCAGCAGCCAAGAGACCGGGAGGCTTGGTGGCTACACCTTC.

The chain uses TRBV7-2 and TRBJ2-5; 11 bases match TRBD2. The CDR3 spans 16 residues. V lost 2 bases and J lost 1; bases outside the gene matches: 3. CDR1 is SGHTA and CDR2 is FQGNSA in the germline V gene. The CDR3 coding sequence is TGTGCCAGCAGCTTAATAGCGGGGGGGGGCCAAGAGACCCAGTACTTC. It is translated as CASSLIAGGGQETQYF.

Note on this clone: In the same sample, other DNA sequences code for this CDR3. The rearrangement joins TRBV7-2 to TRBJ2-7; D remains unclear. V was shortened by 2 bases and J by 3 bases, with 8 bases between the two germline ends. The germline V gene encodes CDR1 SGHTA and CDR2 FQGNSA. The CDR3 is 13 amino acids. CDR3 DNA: TGTGCCAGCAGCTTAAACCGAGACTACGAGCAGTACTTC. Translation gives CASSLNRDYEQYF.

CDR3 residues: CASKGQGQGYTF. The CDR3, as DNA: TGTGCCAGCAAAGGGCAGGGTCAGGGCTACACCTTC. The chain combines TRBV25-1 with TRBJ1-2, with D perhaps TRBD1 (5 bases). V was clipped by 7 bases and J by 8 bases, with 14 bases between them. This CDR3 spans 12 amino acids. The germline CDR1 and CDR2 sequences are MGHDK and SYGVNS.

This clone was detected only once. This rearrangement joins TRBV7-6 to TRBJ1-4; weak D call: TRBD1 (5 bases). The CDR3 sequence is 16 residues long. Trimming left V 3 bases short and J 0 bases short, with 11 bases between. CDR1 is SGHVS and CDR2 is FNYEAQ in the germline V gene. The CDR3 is CASSLAGPPTNEKLFF. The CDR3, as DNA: TGTGCCAGCAGCTTGGCAGGGCCTCCAACTAATGAAAAACTGTTTTTT.

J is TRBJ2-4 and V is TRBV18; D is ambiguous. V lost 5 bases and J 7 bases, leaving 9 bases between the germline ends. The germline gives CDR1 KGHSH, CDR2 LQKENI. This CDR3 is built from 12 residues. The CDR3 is CASSGAPNIQYF. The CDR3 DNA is TGTGCCAGCTCAGGTGCGCCGAACATTCAGTACTTC.

CDR3 sequence (DNA): TGTGCCAGCAGCGTGGCTTTTAACTATGGCTACACCTTC. Protein product: CASSVAFNYGYTF. The V call is TRBV25-1, the J call TRBJ1-2; no clear D. This CDR3 has 13 amino acids. V dropped 6 bases and J dropped 1 base, with 9 bases sitting between them. Germline-derived CDR1 and CDR2 are MGHDK and SYGVNS.

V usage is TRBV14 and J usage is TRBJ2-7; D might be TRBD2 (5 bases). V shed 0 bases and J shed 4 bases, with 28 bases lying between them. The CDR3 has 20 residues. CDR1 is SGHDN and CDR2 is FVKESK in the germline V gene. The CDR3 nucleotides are TGTGCCAGCAGCCAAGATTTTGGTTTTCGGTTCCCGCGGACTTTTTACGAGCAGTACTTC. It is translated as CASSQDFGFRFPRTFYEQYF.

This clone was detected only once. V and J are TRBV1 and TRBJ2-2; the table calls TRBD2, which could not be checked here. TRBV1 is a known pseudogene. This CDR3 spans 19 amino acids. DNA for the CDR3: TGCACCAGCAGCCCCGGAGGGACTAGCGGGGGGGAGGGCGCCGGGGAGCTGTTTTTT. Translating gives CTSSPGGTSGGEGAGELFF.

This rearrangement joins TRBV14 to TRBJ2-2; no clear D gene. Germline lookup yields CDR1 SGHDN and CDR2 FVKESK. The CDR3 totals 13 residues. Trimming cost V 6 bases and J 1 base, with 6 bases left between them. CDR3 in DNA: TGTGCCAGCAGACCCAGGAACACCGGGGAGCTGTTTTTT. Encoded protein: CASRPRNTGELFF.

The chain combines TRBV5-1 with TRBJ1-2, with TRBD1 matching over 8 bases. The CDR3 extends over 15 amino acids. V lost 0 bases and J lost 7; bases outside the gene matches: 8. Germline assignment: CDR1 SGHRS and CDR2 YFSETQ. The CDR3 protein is CASSLAQTGAGGYTF. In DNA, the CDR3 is TGCGCCAGCAGCTTGGCCCAGACAGGGGCAGGTGGCTACACCTTC.

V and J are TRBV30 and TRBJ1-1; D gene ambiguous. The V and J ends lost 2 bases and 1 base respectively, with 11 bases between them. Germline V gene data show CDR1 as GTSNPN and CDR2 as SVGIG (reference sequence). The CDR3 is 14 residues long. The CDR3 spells CAWSTRPGNTEAFF. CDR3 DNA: TGTGCCTGGAGTACAAGGCCGGGGAACACTGAAGCTTTCTTT.

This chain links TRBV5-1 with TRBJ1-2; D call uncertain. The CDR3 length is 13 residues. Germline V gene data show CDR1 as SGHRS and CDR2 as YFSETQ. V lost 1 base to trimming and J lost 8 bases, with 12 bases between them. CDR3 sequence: CASSLTDYTGYTF. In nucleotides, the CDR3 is TGCGCCAGCAGCTTGACGGACTACACGGGCTACACCTTC. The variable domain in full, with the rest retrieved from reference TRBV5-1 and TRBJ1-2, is KAGVTQTPRYLIKTRGQQVTLSCSPISGHRSVSWYQQTPGQGLQFLFEYFSETQRNKGNFPGRFSGRQFSNSRSEMNVSTLELGDSALYLCASSLTDYTGYTFGSGTRLTVV.

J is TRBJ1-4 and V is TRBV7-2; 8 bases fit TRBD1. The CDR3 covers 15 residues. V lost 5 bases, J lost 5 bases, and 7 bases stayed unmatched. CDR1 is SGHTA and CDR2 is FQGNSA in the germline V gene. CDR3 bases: TGTGCCAGCAGCCCTAGGACAGGGATAAATGAAAAACTGTTTTTT. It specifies CASSPRTGINEKLFF.

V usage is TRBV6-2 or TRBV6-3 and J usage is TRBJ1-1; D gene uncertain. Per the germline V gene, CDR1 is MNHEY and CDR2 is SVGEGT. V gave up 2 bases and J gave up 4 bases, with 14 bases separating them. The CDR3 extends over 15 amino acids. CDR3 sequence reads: CASSYVREGRTEAFF. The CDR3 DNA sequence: TGTGCCAGCAGTTACGTACGGGAAGGACGCACTGAAGCTTTCTTT.

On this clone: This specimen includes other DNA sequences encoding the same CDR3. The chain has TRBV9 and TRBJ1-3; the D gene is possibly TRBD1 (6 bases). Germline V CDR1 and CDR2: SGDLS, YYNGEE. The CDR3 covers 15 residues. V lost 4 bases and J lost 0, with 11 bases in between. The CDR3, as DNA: TGTGCCAGCAGCTCTACAGGGAACTCTGGAAACACCATATATTTT. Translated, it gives CASSSTGNSGNTIYF. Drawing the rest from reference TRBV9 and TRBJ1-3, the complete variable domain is DSGVTQTPKHLITATGQRVTLRCSPRSGDLSVYWYQQSLDQGLQFLIQYYNGEERAKGNILERFSAQQFPDLHSELNLSSLELGDSALYFCASSSTGNSGNTIYFGEGSWLTVV.

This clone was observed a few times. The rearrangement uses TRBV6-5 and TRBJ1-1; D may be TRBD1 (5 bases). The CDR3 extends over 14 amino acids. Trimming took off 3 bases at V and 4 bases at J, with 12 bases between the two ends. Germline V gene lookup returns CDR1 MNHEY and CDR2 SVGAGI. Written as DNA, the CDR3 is TGTGCCAGCAGTTATAGCCAGGGTACCACTGAAGCTTTCTTT. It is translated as CASSYSQGTTEAFF.

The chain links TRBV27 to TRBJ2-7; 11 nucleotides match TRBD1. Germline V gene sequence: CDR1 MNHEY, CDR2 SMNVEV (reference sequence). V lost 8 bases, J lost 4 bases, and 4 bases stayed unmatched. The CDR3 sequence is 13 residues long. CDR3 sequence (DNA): TGTGCCAGCCACGGACAGGGGGCTTACGAGCAGTACTTC. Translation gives CASHGQGAYEQYF.

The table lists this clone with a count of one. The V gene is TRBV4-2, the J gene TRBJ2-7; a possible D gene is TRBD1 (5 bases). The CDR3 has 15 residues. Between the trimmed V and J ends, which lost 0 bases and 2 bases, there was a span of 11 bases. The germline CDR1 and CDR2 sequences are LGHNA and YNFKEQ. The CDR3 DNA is TGTGCCAGCAGCCAAGAGGGCAGGGTTGCCTACGAGCAGTACTTC. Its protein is CASSQEGRVAYEQYF.

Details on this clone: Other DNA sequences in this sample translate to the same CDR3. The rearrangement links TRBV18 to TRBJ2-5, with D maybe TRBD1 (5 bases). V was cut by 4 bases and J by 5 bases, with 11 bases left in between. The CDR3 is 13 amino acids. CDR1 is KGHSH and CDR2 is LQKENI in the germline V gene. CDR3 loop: CASSRGQEETQYF. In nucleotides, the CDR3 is TGTGCCAGCTCACGTGGACAAGAGGAGACCCAGTACTTC.